A single T cell receptor (beta chain) is shown here with its context. Sequencing was performed with immunoSEQ multiplex PCR; in TCRdb, only in-frame clones are kept and a portion is missing. The data contain under 300,000 clones, about 86% of them singletons. These data belong to a study of blood T cell repertoires in COVID-19. Recruited during active infection, patients (from Seattle) were subsequently followed longitudinally. The CDR3 sequence is 17 residues long. The ends lost 1 base at V and 0 bases at J; junction bases unmatched: 6. Per germline, CDR1 LGHNA and CDR2 YNFKEQ. This chain joins TRBV4-2 and TRBJ2-3; 8 nucleotides line up with TRBD1. The sequenced sample was peripheral blood. This sequence was found in a woman in her thirties with COVID-19, enrolled during active disease. The DNA for the CDR3 is TGTGCCAGCAGCCAAGCCGGACAGGGTCGAAGCACAGATACGCAGTATTTT. Protein sequence: CASSQAGQGRSTDTQYF.